This TCR beta chain is drawn from a study of cytotoxic CD8 clonotypes in ibrutinib-treated CLL. Study-wide background: Researchers reported 11 relapsed/refractory and approximately 16 treatment-naive patients, 17 to 18 of them IGHV unmutated. Findings and limits, study-wide: Public clonotypes, rarely seen, contracted or held steady on treatment. Collection times varied between progressing and sustained-remission patients.

In the case of this clone: No antigen is known for it.

The CDR3 spans 15 residues. Germline values: CDR1 LNHDA, CDR2 SQIVND (reference sequence). The V segment lost 5 bases and the J segment 1 base; nucleotides outside the gene matches: 5. Method: immunoSEQ multiplex PCR; TCRdb's copy keeps in-frame clones and lacks some. The sample lists some 350,000 clones, under 70% seen once, with 6% to 6.5% in the top ten. The source was PBMCs, collected after 36 months of ibrutinib treatment. This sequence joins TRBV19 and TRBJ2-7; 10 bases line up with TRBD1. The origin of this receptor is a human donor with chronic lymphocytic leukemia. The CDR3 protein is CASSPGTGASYEQYF. The DNA for the CDR3 is TGTGCCAGTAGTCCAGGGACAGGGGCTTCCTACGAGCAGTACTTC.